Listed below are T cell receptor beta chains from one sample, sequenced in a study of cytomegalovirus exposure and HLA in healthy donors. This table comes from immunoSEQ multiplex PCR, and its TCRdb copy is limited to in-frame clones, with some not included. In the table there are about 150,000 clones, around 80% of which are singletons. Sequenced input: PBMCs. Every receptor here comes from a man under 40 in good health and CMV-seropositive. CDR3s include the opening cysteine and the closing phenylalanine or tryptophan. Fields, in order: J gene, clone size, D gene, V gene, CDR3 length, CDR3 protein, CDR3 DNA. D genes are given only for firm matches. Some rows mark clone size as missing; the rest say once, few, many or name a class of expanded clone.

TRBJ2-3	-	-	TRBV2	14	CASSPWSTRDTQYF	TGTGCCAGCAGTCCATGGTCGACTCGAGATACGCAGTATTTT
TRBJ2-7	-	TRBD2	TRBV2	14	CASTGASGSYEQYF	TGTGCCAGCACCGGGGCTAGCGGGTCCTACGAGCAGTACTTC
TRBJ1-1	once	-	TRBV6-5	15	CASSYATVMNTEAFF	TGTGCCAGCAGTTACGCGACAGTCATGAACACTGAAGCTTTCTTT
TRBJ2-2	-	-	TRBV5-5	15	CASSFEGVLSGELFF	TGTGCCAGCAGCTTCGAAGGGGTCTTATCCGGGGAGCTGTTTTTT
TRBJ2-5	-	-	TRBV30	16	CAWSVLVSGGQETQYF	-
TRBJ2-7	-	-	TRBV7-2	13	CASSYDRMYEQYF	TGTGCCAGCAGTTATGACAGAATGTACGAGCAGTACTTC
TRBJ2-5	-	-	TRBV28	16	CASSLTGPRYQETQYF	TGTGCCAGCAGTCTGACAGGCCCGAGGTACCAAGAGACCCAGTACTTC
TRBJ1-6	-	-	TRBV5-1	12	CASSWEGSPLHF	TGCGCCAGCAGCTGGGAGGGTTCACCCCTCCACTTT
TRBJ1-5	few	-	TRBV28	14	CASSFLGGNQPQHF	TGTGCCAGCAGTTTTTTGGGGGGGAATCAGCCCCAGCATTTT
TRBJ2-2	once	TRBD2	TRBV28	17	CASRRTSGGRNTGELFF	TGTGCCAGCAGAAGGACTAGCGGGGGGAGGAACACCGGGGAGCTGTTTTTT
TRBJ2-3	-	TRBD1	TRBV5-1	14	CASSWGTGTDTQYF	TGCGCCAGCAGCTGGGGGACAGGCACAGATACGCAGTATTTT
TRBJ2-3	-	-	TRBV2	11	CASSEQATQYF	TGTGCCAGCAGTGAGCAGGCTACGCAGTATTTT
TRBJ2-5	once	-	TRBV2	14	CASREAANQETQYF	TGTGCCAGCAGGGAGGCAGCGAACCAAGAGACCCAGTACTTC
TRBJ1-1	-	-	TRBV7-9	12	CATPGSYTEAFF	TGTGCCACCCCGGGGAGCTACACTGAAGCTTTCTTT
TRBJ1-6	-	TRBD1	TRBV28	15	CASSLGGQGNSPLHF	TGTGCCAGCAGTTTAGGCGGACAGGGCAATTCACCCCTCCACTTT
TRBJ2-5	-	-	TRBV27	15	CASSSSGQVSGTQYF	-
TRBJ2-3	-	TRBD2	TRBV7-2	17	CASSFLPTSGRTDTQYF	TGTGCCAGCAGCTTCCTCCCAACTAGCGGGAGGACAGATACGCAGTATTTT
TRBJ2-7	-	-	TRBV5-4	13	CASSPRTAYEQYF	TGTGCCAGCAGCCCTCGGACAGCCTACGAGCAGTACTTC
TRBJ1-5	-	TRBD1	TRBV18	17	CASSQSAGTGGNQPQHF	TGTGCCAGCTCCCAGTCCGCCGGGACAGGGGGCAATCAGCCCCAGCATTTT
TRBJ1-2	-	TRBD1	TRBV7-2	15	CASSLMTGGLRGYTF	TGTGCCAGCAGCTTAATGACAGGGGGGCTTCGTGGCTACACCTTC
TRBJ2-3	-	TRBD2	TRBV28	14	CASSSREGTDTQYF	TGTGCCAGCAGCTCAAGGGAGGGTACAGATACGCAGTATTTT
TRBJ1-5	-	-	TRBV6-1	17	CASSDFPVTDSNQPQHF	TGTGCCAGCAGTGACTTTCCAGTAACCGATAGCAATCAGCCCCAGCATTTT
TRBJ2-2	-	-	TRBV28	13	CASSHGVTGELFF	TGTGCCAGCAGTCACGGGGTCACCGGGGAGCTGTTTTTT
TRBJ2-2	few	-	TRBV6-6	13	CASSWQNTGELFF	TGTGCCAGCAGTTGGCAGAACACCGGGGAGCTGTTTTTT
TRBJ2-1	few	TRBD1	TRBV6-6	16	CASRLSEDRGLNEQFF	TGTGCCAGCAGATTGAGTGAGGACAGGGGGCTCAATGAGCAGTTCTTC
TRBJ1-1	-	-	TRBV14	16	CASSQTGLGMNTEAFF	TGTGCCAGCAGCCAAACAGGGCTAGGTATGAACACTGAAGCTTTCTTT
TRBJ2-7	-	-	TRBV27	17	CASADGRMGYNRDEQYF	TGTGCCAGCGCCGATGGTAGGATGGGTTACAATCGGGACGAGCAGTACTTC